The rows below give T cell receptor beta chains drawn from one sample of a study of cytomegalovirus exposure and HLA in healthy donors. Profiled with immunoSEQ multiplex PCR; TCRdb holds only in-frame clones, not every one. Here the sample spans around 150,000 clones, about 79% being singletons. The sample taken for sequencing was PBMCs. These receptor sequences come from a male donor in good health and CMV-seronegative. CDR3s include the opening cysteine and the closing phenylalanine or tryptophan. D genes are given only for firm matches. Clone size is stated in some rows and not others, as once, few, many or a class when expanded.

J gene,clone size,CDR3 length,V gene,D gene,CDR3 DNA,CDR3 protein
TRBJ2-1,.,18,TRBV7-6,TRBD2,TGTGCCAGCAGCCCACGGAGGACTAGCGGGAGTCTCTACAATGAGCAGTTCTTC,CASSPRRTSGSLYNEQFF
TRBJ2-1,once,11,TRBV11-2,.,TGTGCCAGCAGCTCCCCCCAAGAGCAGTTCTTC,CASSSPQEQFF
TRBJ2-1,.,14,TRBV30,.,TGTGCTGCCGCCCCAGCGGTTCTTTACAATGAGCAGTTCTTC,CAAAPAVLYNEQFF
TRBJ2-3,.,17,TRBV4-1,TRBD2,TGCGCCAGCAGCCGACCAGGGAGGCTAGCGGGAGCAGATACGCAGTATTTT,CASSRPGRLAGADTQYF
TRBJ1-1,many,14,TRBV25-1,TRBD1,TGTGCCAGCAGTGAACGATGGACAGGTGAAGAAGCTTTCTTT,CASSERWTGEEAFF
TRBJ2-3,.,15,TRBV6-5,.,TGTGCCAGCAGTCGACTAGGGGGCAGGACAGATACGCAGTATTTT,CASSRLGGRTDTQYF
TRBJ2-5,.,14,TRBV5-1,TRBD1,TGCGCCAGCAGGCCGTCGACAGGGTGGGAGACCCAGTACTTC,CASRPSTGWETQYF
TRBJ2-7,.,17,TRBV7-9,TRBD2,TGTGCCAGCAGCTCCTATCCCAGCGGGGGAAGCTCCTACGAGCAGTACTTC,CASSSYPSGGSSYEQYF
TRBJ2-1,.,15,TRBV2,TRBD1,TGTGCCAGCAGGTTCGACAGGGGAATTAACAATGAGCAGTTCTTC,CASRFDRGINNEQFF
TRBJ1-2,few,13,TRBV2,.,TGTGCCAGCAGCCCACGGGTTAACTATGGCTACACCTTC,CASSPRVNYGYTF
TRBJ1-6,once,15,TRBV30,.,TGTGCCTGGACAGGGGAAAGCTCCTATAATTCACCCCTCCACTTT,CAWTGESSYNSPLHF
TRBJ1-2,.,14,TRBV6-1,TRBD1,TGTGCCAGCAGCGCCGGGACAGAAAAATATGGCTACACCTTC,CASSAGTEKYGYTF
TRBJ1-3,.,16,TRBV9,.,TGTGCCAGCAGCGTTATGGGACACGGATCTGGAAACACCATATATTTT,CASSVMGHGSGNTIYF
TRBJ2-6,few,14,TRBV30,.,TGTGCCTCCCGACAGGCCTCTGGGGCCAACGTCCTGACTTTC,CASRQASGANVLTF
TRBJ1-1,.,19,TRBV4-1,.,TGCGCCAGCAGCCAAGTTCCCGCCCCCACTCAGGGTCCGGGAGCTGAAGCTTTCTTT,CASSQVPAPTQGPGAEAFF
TRBJ2-3,.,12,TRBV27,.,TGTGCCAGCAGTTCCGTCCCAGATACGCAGTATTTT,CASSSVPDTQYF
TRBJ2-1,few,14,TRBV14,.,TGTGCCAGCAGCCAGGCCCTGGTTTACAATGAGCAGTTCTTC,CASSQALVYNEQFF
TRBJ2-2,once,18,TRBV10-3,.,TGTGCCATCAGTGAGTCAGGCCCGGAGGTCAGGAACACCGGGGAGCTGTTTTTT,CAISESGPEVRNTGELFF
TRBJ1-2,few,15,TRBV16,TRBD1,TGTGCCAGCAGCCATAGGACAGGGGGCTTGTGTGGCTACACCTTC,CASSHRTGGLCGYTF
TRBJ2-7,.,12,TRBV29-1,.,TGCAGCGTGTGGACAGACTCCTACGAGCAGTACTTC,CSVWTDSYEQYF
TRBJ2-7,.,14,TRBV14,.,TGTGCCAGCAGCCCGCCGGGAGACGGCTACGAGCAGTACTTC,CASSPPGDGYEQYF
TRBJ2-7,few,15,TRBV7-9,TRBD1,TGTGCCAGCAGCCCGATCACAGGGGGTGGGTACGAGCAGTACTTC,CASSPITGGGYEQYF
TRBJ1-5,few,16,TRBV7-9,TRBD1,TGTTCCAGCAGCCCGACGACAGGGGGCCGGGAGAAGCCCCAGCATTTT,CSSSPTTGGREKPQHF
TRBJ1-1,.,13,TRBV5-1,TRBD1,TGCGCCAGCAGCACCGACAGGGTTGGTGAAGCTTTCTTT,CASSTDRVGEAFF
TRBJ2-2,.,15,TRBV6-1,.,TGTGCCACCACCCTGGGCAGGTTGAACACCGGGGAGCTGTTTTTT,CATTLGRLNTGELFF
TRBJ2-1,.,14,TRBV29-1,.,TGCAGCGTTCCTGGACAGGGAGGGGAGGATGAGCAGTTCTTC,CSVPGQGGEDEQFF
TRBJ1-2,.,16,TRBV18,TRBD1,TGTGCCAGCTCACCGGCCGGACAGGGGGTTGCTGGAGGCTACACCTTC,CASSPAGQGVAGGYTF
TRBJ2-1,once,13,TRBV6-4,.,TGTGCCAGCAGTGACGGGAGGCTCAATGAGCAGTTCTTC,CASSDGRLNEQFF
TRBJ2-5,.,15,TRBV7-7,TRBD1,TGTGCTAGCAGCCAGGGGACAGGGAGCAGAGAGACCCAGTACTTC,CASSQGTGSRETQYF
TRBJ2-3,.,21,TRBV7-6,TRBD2,TGTGCCAGCAGCCTAAATCCGACCGGGACTAGCGGGAGGTCTAGCACAGATACGCAGTATTTT,CASSLNPTGTSGRSSTDTQYF
TRBJ2-1,few,18,TRBV14,TRBD1,TGTGCCAGCAGCCAAGATCCAGTTTTGACAGGGAAATACAATGAGCAGTTCTTC,CASSQDPVLTGKYNEQFF
TRBJ2-7,.,16,TRBV4-1,TRBD2,TGCGCCAGCAGCCGATGGAGGGCTAGCGGGGACTACGAGCAGTACTTC,CASSRWRASGDYEQYF
TRBJ2-6,.,15,TRBV7-3,.,TGTGCCAGCAGAACGACCGGGTCTGGGGCCAACGTCCTGACTTTC,CASRTTGSGANVLTF
TRBJ2-5,.,16,TRBV5-4,TRBD2,TGTGCCAGCAGCTCCGTTAGCGGGGGGGCCCCGGAGACCCAGTACTTC,CASSSVSGGAPETQYF
TRBJ2-5,.,16,TRBV7-7,TRBD2,TGTGCTAGCAGCTCGGGGACTAGCGGGACCCAAGAGACCCAGTACTTC,CASSSGTSGTQETQYF
TRBJ2-7,.,16,TRBV7-9,TRBD1,TGTGCCAGCAGCTTAGCGGGACAGGGGGGGTCCTACGAGCAGTACTTC,CASSLAGQGGSYEQYF
TRBJ2-7,.,15,TRBV27,TRBD1,TGTGCCAGCAGTTCGTCCGGGACAGGTGCCCTACGGCAGTACTTC,CASSSSGTGALRQYF
TRBJ2-2,.,16,TRBV27,.,TGTGCCGGCAGTTTACTCTGGCTAGGGAACACCGGGGAGCTGTTTTTT,CAGSLLWLGNTGELFF
TRBJ2-5,.,14,TRBV27,TRBD1,TGTGCCAGCAGTTGGGACAGGGGACAAGAGACCCAGTACTTC,CASSWDRGQETQYF